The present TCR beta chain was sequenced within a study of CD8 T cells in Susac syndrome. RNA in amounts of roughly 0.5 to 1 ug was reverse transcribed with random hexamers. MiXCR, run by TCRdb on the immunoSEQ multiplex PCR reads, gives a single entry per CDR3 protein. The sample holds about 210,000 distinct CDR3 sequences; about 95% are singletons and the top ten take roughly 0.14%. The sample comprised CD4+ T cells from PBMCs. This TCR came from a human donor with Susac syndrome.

CDR3 residues: CASSLDLGLYNEQFF. The CDR3 coding sequence is TGTGCCAGCAGCTTAGATCTAGGCCTTTACAATGAGCAGTTCTTC. The chain combines TRBV7-9 with TRBJ2-1; no definite D call. Germline V gene sequence: CDR1 SEHNR, CDR2 FQNEAQ (reference sequence). V shed 1 base and J shed 4 bases, with 11 bases lying between them. This CDR3 has 15 amino acids.